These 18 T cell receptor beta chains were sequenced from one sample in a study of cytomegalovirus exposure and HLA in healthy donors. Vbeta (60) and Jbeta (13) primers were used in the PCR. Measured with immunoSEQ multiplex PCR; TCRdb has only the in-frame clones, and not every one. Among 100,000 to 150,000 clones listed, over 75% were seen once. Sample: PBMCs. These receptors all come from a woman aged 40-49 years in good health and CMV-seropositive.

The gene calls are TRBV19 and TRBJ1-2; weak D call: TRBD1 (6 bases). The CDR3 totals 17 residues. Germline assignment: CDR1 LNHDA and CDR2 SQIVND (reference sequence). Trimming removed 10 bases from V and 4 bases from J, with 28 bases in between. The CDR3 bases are TGTGCCACCTCCAGGATATCCGGGACAAATTCGGCCTATGGCTACACCTTC. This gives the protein CATSRISGTNSAYGYTF.

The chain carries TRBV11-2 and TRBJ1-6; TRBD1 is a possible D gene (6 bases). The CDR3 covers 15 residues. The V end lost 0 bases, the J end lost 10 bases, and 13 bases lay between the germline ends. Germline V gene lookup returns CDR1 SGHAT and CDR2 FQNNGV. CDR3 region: CASSLEMTGWSPLHF. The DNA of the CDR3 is TGTGCCAGCAGCTTAGAGATGACAGGATGGTCACCCCTCCACTTT.

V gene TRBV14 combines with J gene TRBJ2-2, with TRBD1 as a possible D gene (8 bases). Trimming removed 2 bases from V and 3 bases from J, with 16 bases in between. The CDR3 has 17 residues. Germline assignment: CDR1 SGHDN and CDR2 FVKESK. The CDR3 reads CASSQREDRADTGELFF. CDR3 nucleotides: TGTGCCAGCAGCCAACGGGAGGACAGGGCGGACACCGGGGAGCTGTTTTTT. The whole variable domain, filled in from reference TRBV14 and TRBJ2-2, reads EAGVTQFPSHSVIEKGQTVTLRCDPISGHDNLYWYRRVMGKEIKFLLHFVKESKQDESGMPNNRFLAERTGGTYSTLKVQPAELEDSGVYFCASSQREDRADTGELFFGEGSRLTVL.

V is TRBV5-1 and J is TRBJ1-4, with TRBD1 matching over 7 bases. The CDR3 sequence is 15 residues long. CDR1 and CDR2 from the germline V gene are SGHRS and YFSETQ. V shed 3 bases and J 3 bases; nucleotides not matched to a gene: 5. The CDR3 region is CASSWRDRPNEKLFF. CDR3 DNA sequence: TGCGCCAGCAGCTGGAGGGACAGACCTAATGAAAAACTGTTTTTT.

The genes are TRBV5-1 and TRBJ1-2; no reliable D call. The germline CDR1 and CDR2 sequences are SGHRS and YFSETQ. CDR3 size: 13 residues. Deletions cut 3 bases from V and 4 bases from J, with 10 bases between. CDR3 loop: CASSSGGSYGYTF. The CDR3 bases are TGCGCCAGCAGCTCAGGAGGGAGCTATGGCTACACCTTC.

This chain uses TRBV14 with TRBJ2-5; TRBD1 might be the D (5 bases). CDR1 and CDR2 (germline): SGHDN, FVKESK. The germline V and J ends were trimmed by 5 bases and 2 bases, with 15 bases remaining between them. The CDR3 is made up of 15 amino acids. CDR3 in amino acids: CASSKPKGLQETQYF. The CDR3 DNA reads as TGTGCCAGCAGCAAACCAAAGGGGTTACAAGAGACCCAGTACTTC.

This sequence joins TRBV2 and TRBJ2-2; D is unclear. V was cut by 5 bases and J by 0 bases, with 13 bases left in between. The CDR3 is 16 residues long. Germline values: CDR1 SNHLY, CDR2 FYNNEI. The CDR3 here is CASSLSNPANTGELFF. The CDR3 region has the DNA TGTGCCAGCAGTCTGAGTAACCCCGCGAACACCGGGGAGCTGTTTTTT.

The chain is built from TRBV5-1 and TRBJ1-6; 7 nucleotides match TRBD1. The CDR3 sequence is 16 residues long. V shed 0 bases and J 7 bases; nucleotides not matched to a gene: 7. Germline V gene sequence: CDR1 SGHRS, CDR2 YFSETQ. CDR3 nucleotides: TGCGCCAGCAGCTTGGCCGGGACAGCAGGCAATTCACCCCTCCACTTT. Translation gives CASSLAGTAGNSPLHF.

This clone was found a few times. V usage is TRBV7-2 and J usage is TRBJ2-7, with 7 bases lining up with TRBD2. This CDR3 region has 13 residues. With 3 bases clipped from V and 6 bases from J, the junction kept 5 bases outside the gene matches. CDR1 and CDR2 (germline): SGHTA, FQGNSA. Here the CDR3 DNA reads TGTGCCAGCAGCTTTCTAGCGGAGACCGAGCAGTACTTC. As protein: CASSFLAETEQYF. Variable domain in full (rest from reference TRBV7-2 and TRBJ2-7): GAGVSQSPSNKVTEKGKDVELRCDPISGHTALYWYRQSLGQGLEFLIYFQGNSAPDKSGLPSDRFSAERTGGSVSTLTIQRTQQEDSAVYLCASSFLAETEQYFGPGTRLTVT.

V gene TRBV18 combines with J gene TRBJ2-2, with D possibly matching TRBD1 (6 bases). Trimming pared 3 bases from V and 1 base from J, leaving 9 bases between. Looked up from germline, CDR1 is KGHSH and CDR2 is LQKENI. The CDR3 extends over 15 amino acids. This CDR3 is CASSPIQGNTGELFF. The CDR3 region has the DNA TGTGCCAGCTCACCGATACAGGGGAACACCGGGGAGCTGTTTTTT.

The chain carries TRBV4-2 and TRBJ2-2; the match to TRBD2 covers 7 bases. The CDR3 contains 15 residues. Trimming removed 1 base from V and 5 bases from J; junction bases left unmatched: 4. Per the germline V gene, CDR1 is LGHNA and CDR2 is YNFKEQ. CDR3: CASSQAGLETGELFF. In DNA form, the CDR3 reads TGTGCCAGCAGCCAAGCTGGACTAGAGACCGGGGAGCTGTTTTTT.

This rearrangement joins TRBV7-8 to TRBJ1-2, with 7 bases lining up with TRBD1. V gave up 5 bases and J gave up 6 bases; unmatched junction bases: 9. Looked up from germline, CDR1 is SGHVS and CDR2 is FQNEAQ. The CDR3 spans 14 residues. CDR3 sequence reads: CASSIRQGANGYTF. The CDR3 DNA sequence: TGTGCCAGCAGCATTCGACAGGGTGCAAATGGCTACACCTTC.

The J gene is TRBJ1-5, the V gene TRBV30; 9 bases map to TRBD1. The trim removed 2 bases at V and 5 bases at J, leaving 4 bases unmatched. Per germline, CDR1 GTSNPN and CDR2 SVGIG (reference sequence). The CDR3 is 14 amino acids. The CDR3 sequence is CAWSRGQGYQPQHF. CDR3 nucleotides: TGTGCCTGGAGTAGGGGACAGGGCTATCAGCCCCAGCATTTT. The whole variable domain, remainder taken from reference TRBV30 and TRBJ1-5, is SQTIHQWPATLVQPVGSPLSLECTVEGTSNPNLYWYRQAAGRGLQLLFYSVGIGQISSEVPQNLSASRPQDRQFILSSKKLLLSDSGFYLCAWSRGQGYQPQHFGDGTRLSIL.

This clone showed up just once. The CDR3 nucleotides are TGTGCCAGCAGCCCCGAAATTGGGCAGTATGAAAAACTGTTTTTT. The encoded protein is CASSPEIGQYEKLFF. The genes are TRBV7-8 and TRBJ1-4; no definite D call. The CDR3 runs to 15 residues. Trimming left V 5 bases short and J 6 bases short, with 16 bases between. The germline V gene has CDR1 SGHVS and CDR2 FQNEAQ.

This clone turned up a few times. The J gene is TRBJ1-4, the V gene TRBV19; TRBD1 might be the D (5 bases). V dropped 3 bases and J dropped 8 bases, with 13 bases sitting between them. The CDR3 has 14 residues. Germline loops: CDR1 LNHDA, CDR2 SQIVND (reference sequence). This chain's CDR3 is CASSMGRDGEKLFF. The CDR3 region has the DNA TGTGCCAGTAGTATGGGCAGGGATGGAGAAAAACTGTTTTTT.

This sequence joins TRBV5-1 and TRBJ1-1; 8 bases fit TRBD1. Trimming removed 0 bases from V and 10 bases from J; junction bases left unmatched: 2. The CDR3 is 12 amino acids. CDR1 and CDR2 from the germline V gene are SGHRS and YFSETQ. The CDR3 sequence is CASSLGQGAAFF. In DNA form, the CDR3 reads TGCGCCAGCAGCTTGGGTCAGGGGGCAGCTTTCTTT.

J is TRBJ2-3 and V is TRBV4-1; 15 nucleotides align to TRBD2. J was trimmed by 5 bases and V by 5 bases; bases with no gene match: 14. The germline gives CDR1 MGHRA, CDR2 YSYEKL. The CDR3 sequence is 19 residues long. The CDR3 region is CASSSPGLAGGPNRDTQYF. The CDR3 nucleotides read TGCGCCAGCAGCTCCCCCGGACTAGCGGGAGGGCCGAATAGAGATACGCAGTATTTT.

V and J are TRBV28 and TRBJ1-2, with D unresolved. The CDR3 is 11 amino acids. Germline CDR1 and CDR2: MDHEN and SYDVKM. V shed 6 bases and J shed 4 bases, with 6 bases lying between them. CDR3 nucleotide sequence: TGTGCCAGCAGAACAGTCTATGGCTACACCTTC. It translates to CASRTVYGYTF.